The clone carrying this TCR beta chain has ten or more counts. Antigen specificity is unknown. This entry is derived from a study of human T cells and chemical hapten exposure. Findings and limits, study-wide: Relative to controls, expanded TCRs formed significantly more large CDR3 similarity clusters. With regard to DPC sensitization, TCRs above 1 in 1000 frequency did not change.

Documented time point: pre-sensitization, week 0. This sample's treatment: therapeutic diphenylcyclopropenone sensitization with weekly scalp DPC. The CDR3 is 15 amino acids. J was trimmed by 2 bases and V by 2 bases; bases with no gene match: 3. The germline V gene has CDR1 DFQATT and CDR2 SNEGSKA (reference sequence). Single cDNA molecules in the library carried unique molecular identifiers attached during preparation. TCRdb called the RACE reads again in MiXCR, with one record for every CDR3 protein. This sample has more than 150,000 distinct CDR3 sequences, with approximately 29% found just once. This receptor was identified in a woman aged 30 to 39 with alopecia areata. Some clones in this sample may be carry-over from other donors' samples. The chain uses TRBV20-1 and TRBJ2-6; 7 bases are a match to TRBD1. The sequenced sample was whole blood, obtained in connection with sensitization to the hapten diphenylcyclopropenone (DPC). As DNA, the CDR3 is TGCAGTGCTAGATTGACAGGGACTGGGGCCAACGTCCTGACTTTC. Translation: CSARLTGTGANVLTF.